A single sample is the source of the 12 T cell receptor beta chains below, sequenced in a study of T cells expressing NK-cell markers. After re-calling the 5' RACE reads, TCRdb lists one entry per CDR3 protein, DNA absent. The repertoire table contains some 140,000 distinct CDR3 sequences. The sequenced sample consisted of blood T cells: a sorted CD56 or NKG2C T cell subset, CD4+ or CD8+ T cells, or bulk PBMC T cells (not recorded which). The origin of the receptors is a woman aged 45-59 years in good health.

The chain joins TRBV5-5 to TRBJ2-7; TCRdb reports TRBD1, a call that lacks DNA to check it against. The germline gives CDR1 SGHKS, CDR2 YYEKEE (reference sequence). The CDR3 has 16 amino acids. The CDR3 is CASSLVKGSPTYEQYF.

The chain recombines TRBV3-1 with TRBJ2-1; TCRdb designates TRBD1, a call that cannot be tested without DNA. There are 17 residues in the CDR3. From germline, CDR1 is LGHDT and CDR2 YNNKEL (reference sequence). This chain's CDR3 is CASSHPSDSSSYNEQFF.

The CDR3 is CAISPQREGETQYF. J is TRBJ2-5 and V is TRBV10-3; TCRdb reports TRBD2, a call that lacks DNA to check it against. CDR1 is ENHRY and CDR2 is SYGVKD in the germline V gene. This CDR3 is built from 14 residues.

The chain has TRBV19 and TRBJ2-1; without DNA, the TCRdb call of TRBD2 cannot be checked. This CDR3 region has 12 residues. Germline-derived CDR1 and CDR2 are LNHDA and SQIVND (reference sequence). The CDR3 is CASSMLANEQFF.

This chain connects TRBV5-1 to TRBJ2-3; TCRdb's D gene call, TRBD1, goes unchecked for lack of DNA. Germline V gene data show CDR1 as SGHRS and CDR2 as YFSETQ. CDR3 length: 15 residues. The CDR3 sequence: CASSFGTGGMDTQYF.

CDR3 sequence reads: CASSYKEDNEQFF. This chain connects TRBV6-5 to TRBJ2-1; with no DNA, the TCRdb D assignment of TRBD2 cannot be verified. Per the germline V gene, CDR1 is MNHEY and CDR2 is SVGAGI. This CDR3 spans 13 amino acids.

The chain joins TRBV7-9 to TRBJ1-1; TCRdb lists TRBD1, though no DNA is available to test this call. Germline V gene lookup returns CDR1 SEHNR and CDR2 FQNEAQ (reference sequence). The CDR3 is 15 amino acids. The CDR3 is CASSSRGMGNTEAFF.

The CDR3 region is CASSLDGWSGELFF. V usage is TRBV11-2 and J usage is TRBJ2-2. CDR3 length equals 14 residues. Germline V gene data show CDR1 as SGHAT and CDR2 as FQNNGV.

The V call is TRBV5-1, the J call TRBJ2-7; no DNA is available, so the TRBD1 call from TCRdb remains unchecked. This CDR3 region has 12 residues. Germline CDR1 reads SGHRS; CDR2 reads YFSETQ. CDR3 protein: CASSPGGREQYF.

The V and J genes are TRBV4-2 and TRBJ2-3. CDR3 length equals 13 residues. CDR1 is LGHNA and CDR2 is YNFKEQ in the germline V gene. CDR3 residues: CASSQDWRPELYF.

The rearrangement links TRBV7-9 to TRBJ2-1; TCRdb lists TRBD1, though no DNA is available to test this call. The CDR3 covers 15 residues. Germline CDR1 and CDR2: SEHNR and FQNEAQ (reference sequence). The CDR3 region is CASTLGLGGMNEQFF.

The chain combines TRBV10-2 with TRBJ2-5; the TRBD2 assignment by TCRdb is unverifiable without DNA. Germline V gene data show CDR1 as WSHSY and CDR2 as SAAADI. CDR3 size: 15 residues. The CDR3: CASSESSSRGETQYF.